These 6 T cell receptor beta chains were sequenced from one sample in a study of multiple sclerosis patients with progressive multifocal leukoencephalopathy. Noted time point: 5 to 6 months of natalizumab therapy. Generated by immunoSEQ multiplex PCR, the TCRdb table keeps only in-frame clones and is missing some. In the table there are tens of thousands of clones, roughly 86% of which are singletons. The material sequenced was PBMCs, taken from a patient treated with natalizumab. The receptors here all came from a human donor with multiple sclerosis.

V is TRBV11-2 and J is TRBJ2-7, with 9 bases identical to TRBD2. The ends lost 4 bases at V and 2 bases at J; junction bases unmatched: 9. This CDR3 is 16 amino acids long. From germline, CDR1 is SGHAT and CDR2 FQNNGV. CDR3 sequence: CASSSPHSGSTYEQYF. DNA for the CDR3: TGTGCCAGCAGCTCCCCTCATAGCGGGAGCACCTACGAGCAGTACTTC.

The chain uses TRBV11-2 and TRBJ1-3; D remains unclear. V shed 5 bases and J shed 7 bases, with 12 bases lying between them. Germline V gene sequence: CDR1 SGHAT, CDR2 FQNNGV. The CDR3 loop spans 13 amino acids. The CDR3 reads CASSLNRDNTIYF. Here the CDR3 DNA reads TGTGCCAGCAGCCTAAACAGAGATAACACCATATATTTT. The complete variable domain, with remaining parts taken from reference TRBV11-2 and TRBJ1-3, reads EAGVAQSPRYKIIEKRQSVAFWCNPISGHATLYWYQQILGQGPKLLIQFQNNGVVDDSQLPKDRFSAERLKGVDSTLKIQPAKLEDSAVYLCASSLNRDNTIYFGEGSWLTVV.

This chain uses TRBV2 with TRBJ1-1; perhaps TRBD1 as D (5 bases). CDR1 is SNHLY, CDR2 FYNNEI, per germline. This CDR3 spans 14 amino acids. Trimming removed 7 bases from V and 0 bases from J, with 12 bases in between. CDR3 in DNA: TGTGCCAGCAATAGACAGTCAATGAACACTGAAGCTTTCTTT. Protein: CASNRQSMNTEAFF.

This chain connects TRBV27 to TRBJ1-1, with D perhaps matching TRBD1 (6 bases). The germline gives CDR1 MNHEY, CDR2 SMNVEV (reference sequence). Trimming shortened V by 5 bases and J by 7 bases, and 20 bases separated the two germline ends. CDR3 length equals 15 residues. The CDR3 DNA is TGTGCCAGCAGTCCCCCTGGGGGGCCCTGGAATGAAGCTTTCTTT. Translated, it gives CASSPPGGPWNEAFF.

This chain joins TRBV5-1 and TRBJ1-3, with D possibly TRBD1 on 5 matching bases. V shed 0 bases and J shed 2 bases, with 12 bases lying between them. The CDR3 is made up of 16 amino acids. Germline V gives CDR1 SGHRS, CDR2 YFSETQ. In DNA, the CDR3 is TGCGCCAGCAGCTTGGCCCCAGGGACGGCTGGAAACACCATATATTTT. It is translated as CASSLAPGTAGNTIYF.

The gene calls are TRBV2 and TRBJ2-1, with D perhaps matching TRBD1 (6 bases). In germline, CDR1 is SNHLY, CDR2 FYNNEI. Trimming stripped 8 bases from V and 0 bases from J, with 11 bases between. This CDR3 has 14 residues. In DNA, the CDR3 is TGTGCCAGCCACTTAGGGGGCTCCTACAATGAGCAGTTCTTC. Encoded protein: CASHLGGSYNEQFF.